The 15 T cell receptor beta chains in this list originate from one sample, sequenced in a study of cytomegalovirus exposure and HLA in healthy donors. The PCR contained 60 Vbeta and 13 Jbeta primers. Clones were sequenced by immunoSEQ multiplex PCR, and TCRdb holds only the in-frame ones, with some missing. This sample has 45,000 to 65,000 clones; roughly 73% occur once, and the top ten carry approximately 2.7%. The sequencing input was PBMCs. The receptors originated from a man aged 18 to 30 in good health and CMV-seronegative.

The V and J genes are TRBV27 and TRBJ1-2, with 7 positions matching TRBD1. Germline CDR1 and CDR2: MNHEY and SMNVEV (reference sequence). After removal of 6 bases from V and 8 bases from J, the junction contained 6 bases not matched to a gene. The CDR3 length is 12 residues. CDR3 region: CASRGYRGGYTF. CDR3 nucleotides: TGTGCCAGCAGGGGTTACAGGGGCGGCTACACCTTC.

This sequence joins TRBV7-3 and TRBJ2-7; 8 nucleotides match TRBD2. V shed 4 bases, J shed 1 base, and the junction held 3 bases outside the gene matches. The CDR3 is made up of 14 amino acids. Looked up from germline, CDR1 is SGHTA and CDR2 is FQGTGA. The DNA for the CDR3 is TGTGCCAGCAGCTATAGCGGGAAGTCCTACGAGCAGTACTTC. Translated: CASSYSGKSYEQYF.

The chain carries TRBV5-4 and TRBJ1-1, with 8 bases fitting TRBD1. This CDR3 region has 15 residues. CDR1 SGHNT and CDR2 YYREEE come from the germline V gene (reference sequence). J lost 0 bases, V lost 3 bases, and 4 bases had no gene match. The CDR3 here is CASSSGQGVNTEAFF. The CDR3 coding sequence is TGTGCCAGCAGCTCCGGACAGGGAGTGAACACTGAAGCTTTCTTT.

This clone is termed large. The V gene is TRBV27, the J gene TRBJ1-1; D is unclear. The CDR3 has 15 residues. The germline V gene has CDR1 MNHEY and CDR2 SMNVEV (reference sequence). V was pared by 1 base and J by 3 bases, with 12 bases between. CDR3 loop: CASSLFADMDTEAFF. In DNA form, the CDR3 reads TGTGCCAGCAGTTTATTTGCAGATATGGACACTGAAGCTTTCTTT.

This chain joins TRBV4-1 and TRBJ2-2; unclear D gene. Germline V CDR1 and CDR2: MGHRA, YSYEKL. The CDR3 is 12 residues long. V dropped 1 base and J dropped 7 bases, with 4 bases sitting between them. Here the CDR3 DNA reads TGCGCCAGCAGCCAAGCTCTCGGGGAGCTGTTTTTT. This gives the protein CASSQALGELFF.

The chain is built from TRBV11-1 and TRBJ2-7; 8 nucleotides agree with TRBD1. J lost 5 bases, V lost 4 bases, and 10 bases had no gene match. Germline lookup yields CDR1 SGHAT and CDR2 FQDESV (reference sequence). This CDR3 has 15 residues. DNA of the CDR3: TGTGCCAGCAGCTCCACCCGGGACAGGTCTAACGAGCAGTACTTC. Translated, it gives CASSSTRDRSNEQYF.

The chain joins TRBV27 to TRBJ1-2, with TRBD1 matching over 9 bases. The germline gives CDR1 MNHEY, CDR2 SMNVEV (reference sequence). V lost 3 bases and J lost 7; bases outside the gene matches: 3. The CDR3 is 13 amino acids. Here the CDR3 reads CASSLMTGGGYTF. The DNA for the CDR3 is TGTGCCAGCAGTTTGATGACAGGGGGTGGCTACACCTTC.

CDR3 in amino acids: CASSDLAGVPFF. CDR3 bases: TGCGCCAGCAGTGATCTAGCGGGAGTTCCGTTCTTC. This sequence joins TRBV10-1 and TRBJ2-1; TRBD2 aligns across 10 bases. The V and J ends lost 3 bases and 15 bases, in that order; junction bases with no gene match: 5. CDR1 and CDR2 (germline): WNHNN, SYGVQD (reference sequence). The CDR3 is 12 residues long.

The rearrangement joins TRBV19 to TRBJ1-1, with a possible D match to TRBD1 (6 bases). The germline gives CDR1 LNHDA, CDR2 SQIVND (reference sequence). V was cut by 6 bases and J by 4 bases, with 12 bases left in between. The CDR3 is 13 amino acids. CDR3 region: CASSPGVRTEAFF. DNA of the CDR3: TGTGCCAGTAGCCCAGGGGTTCGCACTGAAGCTTTCTTT.

The chain joins TRBV2 to TRBJ2-7, with 10 bases matching TRBD1. CDR3 size: 13 residues. V lost 9 bases, J lost 3 bases, and 5 bases stayed unmatched. In germline, CDR1 is SNHLY, CDR2 FYNNEI. Here the CDR3 reads CASGRDRGYEQYF. DNA for the CDR3: TGTGCCAGTGGGAGGGACAGGGGCTACGAGCAGTACTTC.

The rearrangement uses TRBV5-1 and TRBJ1-1; D unresolved. Trimming cost V 0 bases and J 1 base, with 4 bases left between them. CDR1 and CDR2 (germline): SGHRS, YFSETQ. This CDR3 spans 13 amino acids. In nucleotides, the CDR3 is TGCGCCAGCAGCTTGGTAGCGAACACTGAAGCTTTCTTT. It is translated as CASSLVANTEAFF. Filled out from reference TRBV5-1 and TRBJ1-1, the complete variable domain reads KAGVTQTPRYLIKTRGQQVTLSCSPISGHRSVSWYQQTPGQGLQFLFEYFSETQRNKGNFPGRFSGRQFSNSRSEMNVSTLELGDSALYLCASSLVANTEAFFGQGTRLTVV.

The genes are TRBV4-3 and TRBJ2-3, with 12 bases lining up with TRBD2. The CDR3 spans 18 residues. The V gene end was trimmed by 0 bases and the J gene end by 0 bases; junction bases not matched to a gene: 4. In germline, CDR1 is LGHNA, CDR2 YSLEER. In DNA form, the CDR3 reads TGCGCCAGCAGCCAAGACGGACTAGCGGGGAGTAGCACAGATACGCAGTATTTT. As protein: CASSQDGLAGSSTDTQYF.

The rearrangement links TRBV4-3 to TRBJ2-1; a possible D gene is TRBD1 (5 bases). Trimming stripped 2 bases from V and 5 bases from J, with 7 bases between. Germline CDR1 LGHNA, CDR2 YSLEER. This CDR3 has 13 residues. The chain's CDR3 is CASSQLGDNEQFF. The CDR3 nucleotides are TGCGCCAGCAGCCAACTAGGGGACAATGAGCAGTTCTTC.

The gene calls are TRBV10-3 and TRBJ2-1; 12 bases agree with TRBD1. V lost 1 base, J lost 8 bases, and 6 bases stayed unmatched. Germline values: CDR1 ENHRY, CDR2 SYGVKD. CDR3 length equals 16 residues. As DNA, the CDR3 is TGTGCCATCAGTGAGTTGGGGACAGGGGGCGGCTATGAGCAGTTCTTC. It codes for CAISELGTGGGYEQFF.

V usage is TRBV7-8 and J usage is TRBJ1-5; 7 bases fit TRBD1. This CDR3 comprises 19 residues. The ends lost 1 base at V and 0 bases at J; junction bases unmatched: 12. Per the germline V gene, CDR1 is SGHVS and CDR2 is FQNEAQ. The CDR3 DNA follows: TGTGCCAGCAGCTTAGGCCCGGGACAGCCGAATTATAGCAATCAGCCCCAGCATTTT. As protein: CASSLGPGQPNYSNQPQHF.